This TCR beta chain was sequenced for a study of blood T cell repertoires in COVID-19. The data were produced by immunoSEQ multiplex PCR, yet TCRdb's version contains in-frame clones alone and is incomplete. This repertoire shows about 480,000 clones, 89% found once; its top ten account for roughly 0.92%. V lost 2 bases and J lost 1; bases outside the gene matches: 3. The CDR3 has 16 residues. Germline CDR1 SGHRS, CDR2 YFSETQ. The V and J genes are TRBV5-1 and TRBJ1-3; 10 nucleotides align to TRBD1. The sample consisted of peripheral blood. This sequence originates from a man between 18 and 35 years old with COVID-19, enrolled during active disease. This CDR3 is CASSFGTGASGNTIYF. The CDR3 DNA reads as TGCGCCAGCAGCTTCGGGACAGGGGCTTCTGGAAACACCATATATTTT.